This TCR beta chain was documented in a study of OX40 agonist ivuxolimab in advanced cancers. Turning to the study itself: Earlier anti-PD-1, anti-PD-L1 or anti-CTLA-4 therapy was permitted; 35% to 50% had received some. There were three patients with partial responses, one having hepatocellular carcinoma and two cutaneous melanoma.

Profiled with immunoSEQ multiplex PCR; TCRdb holds only in-frame clones, not every one. This table has tens of thousands of clones, over 75% appearing once. For this clone: Its antigen is currently unknown.

General study findings and limits: Averaged across samples, CD8+ T cells carried more expanded clones than CD4+ did.

Trimming at V came to 3 bases and at J to 5 bases, leaving 7 bases not matched to a gene. This CDR3 is built from 15 residues. The germline gives CDR1 LNHDA, CDR2 SQIVND (reference sequence). This TCR came from an adult with an advanced solid tumor such as melanoma, head and neck, liver or kidney cancer. V and J are TRBV19 and TRBJ2-7; TRBD2 matches at 10 bases. The sample here was CD4+ or CD8+ T cells sorted from blood, taken in a trial of the OX40 agonist ivuxolimab. The CDR3 protein is CASSIVAGGVNEQYF. The DNA for the CDR3 is TGTGCCAGTAGTATTGTAGCGGGAGGAGTAAACGAGCAGTACTTC.